The 5 T cell receptor beta chains in this list originate from one sample, sequenced in a study of cytomegalovirus exposure and HLA in healthy donors. Researchers ran the PCR with 60 Vbeta and 13 Jbeta primers. The repertoire was sequenced with immunoSEQ multiplex PCR; TCRdb's copy has only in-frame clones and lacks some. The profile covers about 190,000 clones, with about 80% appearing a single time and over 2% taken by the ten largest. Sample: PBMCs. The receptors originated from a woman aged 45-59 years in good health and CMV-seropositive.

V is TRBV7-3 and J is TRBJ2-1; 8 nucleotides align to TRBD2. CDR1 SGHTA and CDR2 FQGTGA come from the germline V gene. CDR3 length: 13 residues. V dropped 8 bases and J dropped 3; count of bases not matched to a gene: 3. The CDR3: CASGAGVYNEQFF. The DNA of the CDR3 is TGTGCCAGCGGAGCGGGGGTCTACAATGAGCAGTTCTTC.

V gene TRBV7-2 combines with J gene TRBJ2-1; D is possibly TRBD1 (6 bases). CDR3 length: 14 residues. Germline CDR1 is SGHTA and CDR2 is FQGNSA. V lost 2 bases to trimming and J lost 9 bases, with 14 bases between them. DNA of the CDR3: TGTGCCAGCAGCTTATCAGGGGCCCGTGGTGAGCAGTTCTTC. This sequence encodes CASSLSGARGEQFF.

V usage is TRBV18 and J usage is TRBJ1-1, with D unclear. The CDR3 covers 14 residues. In germline, CDR1 is KGHSH, CDR2 LQKENI. V gave up 3 bases and J gave up 5 bases, with 13 bases separating them. CDR3 nucleotides: TGTGCCAGCTCACCGGCGGGGATGGAGACTGAAGCTTTCTTT. This codes for CASSPAGMETEAFF. Filled out from reference TRBV18 and TRBJ1-1, the complete variable domain reads NAGVMQNPRHLVRRRGQEARLRCSPMKGHSHVYWYRQLPEEGLKFMVYLQKENIIDESGMPKERFSAEFPKEGPSILRIQQVVRGDSAAYFCASSPAGMETEAFFGQGTRLTVV.

The rearrangement joins TRBV5-5 to TRBJ1-4; a possible D gene is TRBD1 (5 bases). Trimming removed 3 bases at V and 8 bases at J, with 17 bases between. The CDR3 is 15 residues long. Per germline, CDR1 SGHKS and CDR2 YYEKEE (reference sequence). The DNA for the CDR3 is TGTGCCAGCAGCTCGGAAGGGGCTTTAATAGAAAAACTGTTTTTT. Encoded protein: CASSSEGALIEKLFF.

The J gene is TRBJ2-6, the V gene TRBV5-1; TRBD1 is a possible D gene (5 bases). Trimming removed 4 bases from V and 0 bases from J, with 11 bases in between. CDR1 and CDR2 (germline): SGHRS, YFSETQ. The length of the CDR3 is 16 residues. The CDR3 bases are TGCGCCAGCAGCCTAGGACAAACCTCTGGGGCCAACGTCCTGACTTTC. This encodes CASSLGQTSGANVLTF.